This entry concerns a single T cell receptor beta chain. Possible read error: a much larger clone is one base away. The data were taken from a study of T cells in Graves' hyperthyroidism and ophthalmopathy. Germline loops: CDR1 MDHEN, CDR2 SYDVKM. J gave up 5 bases and V 8 bases, and 10 bases lay outside the gene matches. The CDR3 spans 15 residues. Researchers amplified the TCR beta CDR3 regions from RNA transcripts. HTBI primers were the set used in a first-round RT-PCR of the TCR CDR3. One entry per CDR3 protein results from TCRdb running MiXCR on the multiplex PCR reads. The sample holds approximately 400,000 distinct CDR3 sequences, under 20% seen once.

Sequenced sample: blood. This clonotype was obtained from a man between 18 and 35 years old with Graves' ophthalmopathy. This chain uses TRBV28 with TRBJ2-2; 8 bases are shared with TRBD2. CDR3 bases: TGTGCCAGCCAGGCCGGGGGGGGGAGAACCGGGGAGCTGTTTTTT. Translating gives CASQAGGGRTGELFF.